This record concerns one T cell receptor beta chain sequence. Its antigen is not known. With V trimmed by 3 bases and J by 0 bases, 5 bases remained unmatched. This CDR3 region has 15 residues. Germline V gene data show CDR1 as MDHEN and CDR2 as SYDVKM. This record comes from a study of monozygotic twins with cystic fibrosis. Libraries were prepared by immunoSEQ multiplex PCR; TCRdb keeps only in-frame clonotypes and omits some of them. Altogether tens of thousands of clones are present, approximately 97% being singletons, with the ten largest covering 0.13% to 0.15%. General study results and limits: Nucleotide-identical clonotype sharing was significantly higher within monozygotic CF twin pairs than between unrelated CF individuals.

This rearrangement joins TRBV28 to TRBJ2-7; 7 bases agree with TRBD1. This TCR derives from a girl aged 5-17 years with cystic fibrosis. Sequencing was performed on blood. CDR3 in amino acids: CASSFPTGLSYEQYF. The CDR3 nucleotides are TGTGCCAGCAGTTTTCCGACAGGGCTCTCCTACGAGCAGTACTTC.